This TCR beta chain was observed in a study of blood T cell repertoires in COVID-19. Using immunoSEQ multiplex PCR, the repertoire was profiled, and TCRdb retains in-frame clones only, with some absent. The sample consists of approximately 390,000 clones, 80% to 90% of them appearing once. CDR3 length: 14 amino acids. CDR1 and CDR2 from the germline V gene are SGHRS and YFSETQ. V lost 2 bases to trimming and J lost 4 bases; unmatched junction nucleotides: 5. Sequencing input: PBMCs or T cells enriched from blood (not recorded which). The V and J genes are TRBV5-1 and TRBJ2-5; 7 bases fit TRBD1. The receptor was derived from a woman between 45 and 65 years old who had recovered from COVID-19. The CDR3 loop reads CASSFTGDVETQYF. The CDR3 coding sequence is TGCGCCAGCAGCTTCACAGGGGATGTAGAGACCCAGTACTTC.